The clone carrying this TCR beta chain was detected only once. What it binds is unknown. TCRdb's table, derived via immunoSEQ multiplex PCR, lists solely in-frame clones and lacks some. The sample has about 79,000 clones, about four fifths seen once; the top ten hold more than 3%. The CDR3 loop spans 16 amino acids. V shed 0 bases and J shed 5 bases, with 16 bases lying between them. Germline values: CDR1 GTSNPN, CDR2 SVGIG (reference sequence). The entry originates in a study of neoadjuvant anti-PD-1 for oral cavity cancer. Patients had newly diagnosed, untreated stage II-IVA oral cavity squamous cell carcinoma. Analysis of PBMCs was direct, with no culture step. Whole-study results and caveats: After neoadjuvant nivolumab, PBMC T cell clonality was significantly higher in non-responders than responders. With a few patients per group, TCR findings need larger cohorts.

Sample: PBMCs, taken before nivolumab (anti-PD-1) treatment. The source is a person aged 35-79 years with oral cavity squamous cell carcinoma. V usage is TRBV30 and J usage is TRBJ1-4; perhaps TRBD1 as D (6 bases). The CDR3 DNA sequence: TGTGCCTGGAGTGTACTGGGAGGGGGTACAAATGAAAAACTGTTTTTT. It translates to CAWSVLGGGTNEKLFF.